The 5 T cell receptor beta chains given below trace back to one sample, sequenced in a study of CD4+ T cells in melanoma. Libraries were prepared by immunoSEQ multiplex PCR; TCRdb keeps only in-frame clonotypes and omits some of them. The sample has some 13,000 clones, 60% to 85% seen once. The sample comprised cells from a culture (not recorded whether cultured in vitro). The receptors come from a human donor with melanoma.

This clone was detected only once. The V gene is TRBV2, the J gene TRBJ1-4; 7 bases map to TRBD1. Germline CDR1 and CDR2: SNHLY and FYNNEI. The CDR3 sequence is 13 residues long. Trimming took 10 bases from V and 3 from J; bases not matched to a gene: 5. The CDR3 DNA is TGTGCCAACTCCGGGACAGCTAATGAAAAACTGTTTTTT. It is translated as CANSGTANEKLFF.

The chain couples TRBV6-6 to TRBJ2-1; 10 nucleotides line up with TRBD2. CDR1 MNHNY and CDR2 SVGAGI come from the germline V gene (reference sequence). The CDR3 has 15 residues. V gave up 7 bases and J gave up 4 bases; unmatched junction bases: 7. The CDR3 spells CASTESGGVYNEQFF. The CDR3, as DNA: TGTGCCAGCACCGAGAGCGGGGGGGTTTACAATGAGCAGTTCTTC.

The chain recombines TRBV11-2 with TRBJ2-3, with D perhaps TRBD1 (6 bases). V was shortened by 2 bases and J by 3 bases, with 15 bases between the two germline ends. The germline V gene encodes CDR1 SGHAT and CDR2 FQNNGV. The CDR3 is 16 amino acids. CDR3 in amino acids: CASSLNTGTMTDTQYF. The CDR3 DNA sequence: TGTGCCAGCAGCTTAAATACCGGGACAATGACAGATACGCAGTATTTT.

The CDR3 nucleotides are TGTGCCTGGGGCAGGTACCCGAACACCGGGGAGCTGTTTTTT. Translating it yields CAWGRYPNTGELFF. The V call is TRBV30, the J call TRBJ2-2; D gene uncertain. This CDR3 is built from 14 residues. V was pared by 5 bases and J by 0 bases, with 10 bases between. Germline V gene sequence: CDR1 GTSNPN, CDR2 SVGIG (reference sequence).

The chain has TRBV5-1 and TRBJ2-2; 9 nucleotides line up with TRBD1. The CDR3 is 16 residues long. The V and J ends lost 4 bases and 13 bases, in that order; junction bases with no gene match: 17. CDR1 SGHRS and CDR2 YFSETQ come from the germline V gene. DNA of the CDR3: TGCGCCAGCAGCCCAGAGGTCCCGGAACAGGGGGCCGGGCTGTTTTTT. As protein: CASSPEVPEQGAGLFF.